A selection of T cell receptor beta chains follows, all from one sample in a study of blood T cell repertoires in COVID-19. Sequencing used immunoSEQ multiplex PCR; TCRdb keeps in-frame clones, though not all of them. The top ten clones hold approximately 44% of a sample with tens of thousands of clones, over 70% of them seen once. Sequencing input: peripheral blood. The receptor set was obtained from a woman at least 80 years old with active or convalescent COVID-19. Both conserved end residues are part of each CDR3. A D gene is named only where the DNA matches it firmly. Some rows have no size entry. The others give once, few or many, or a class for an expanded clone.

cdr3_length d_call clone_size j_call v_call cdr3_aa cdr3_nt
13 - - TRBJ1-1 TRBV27 CASSLGPTTEAFF TGTGCCAGCAGTTTGGGGCCAACCACTGAAGCTTTCTTT
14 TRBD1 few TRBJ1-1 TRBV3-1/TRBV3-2 CASRVVQGASEAFF TGTGCCAGCAGGGTCGTTCAGGGGGCCTCTGAAGCTTTCTTT
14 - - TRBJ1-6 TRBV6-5 CASSSYGFPSPLHF TGTGCCAGCAGTTCCTACGGGTTTCCTTCACCCCTCCACTTT
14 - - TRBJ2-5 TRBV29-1 CSVPRQAPQGTQYF TGCAGCGTCCCCAGACAGGCGCCTCAGGGGACCCAGTACTTC
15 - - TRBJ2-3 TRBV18 CASSPPGQDTDTQYF TGTGCCAGCTCACCACCGGGCCAGGATACAGATACGCAGTATTTT
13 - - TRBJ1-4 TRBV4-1 CASSSAPTEKLFF TGCGCCAGCAGTTCCGCCCCTACTGAAAAACTGTTTTTT
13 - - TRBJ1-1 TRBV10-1 CASSTDRNTEAFF TGCGCCAGCAGCACGGACAGAAACACTGAAGCTTTCTTT
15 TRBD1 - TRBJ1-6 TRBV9 CASSPDRIDNSPLHF TGTGCCAGCAGCCCGGACAGGATTGATAATTCACCCCTCCACTTT
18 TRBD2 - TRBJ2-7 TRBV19 CASSPRSPPAGVTYEQYF TGTGCCAGTAGTCCACGATCCCCCCCAGCGGGGGTTACCTACGAGCAGTACTTC
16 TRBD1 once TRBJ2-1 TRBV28 CARPLGQVRSYNEQFF TGTGCCAGACCCCTTGGACAGGTTCGCTCCTACAATGAGCAGTTCTTC
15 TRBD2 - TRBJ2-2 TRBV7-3 CASSFTSGNTGELFF TGTGCCAGCAGCTTTACTAGCGGGAACACCGGGGAGCTGTTTTTT
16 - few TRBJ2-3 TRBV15 CATSRGGSGRTDTQYF TGTGCCACCAGCAGAGGTGGCAGCGGACGCACAGATACGCAGTATTTT
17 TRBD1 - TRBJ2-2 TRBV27 CASSTGTGGSWGGELFF TGTGCCAGCAGTACCGGGACAGGGGGCTCTTGGGGCGGGGAGCTGTTTTTT
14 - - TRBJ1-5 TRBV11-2 CASSSGTRNQPQHF TGTGCCAGCAGCTCCGGGACTAGGAATCAGCCCCAGCATTTT
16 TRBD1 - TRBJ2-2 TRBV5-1 CASSENVGGRTGELFF TGCGCCAGCAGCGAAAATGTAGGGGGCAGGACCGGGGAGCTGTTTTTT
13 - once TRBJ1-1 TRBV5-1 CASSPSSGTEAFF TGCGCCAGCAGCCCCTCATCGGGCACTGAAGCTTTCTTT
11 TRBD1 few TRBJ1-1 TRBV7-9 CASTRGTEAFF TGTGCCAGCACCAGGGGGACAGAAGCTTTCTTT
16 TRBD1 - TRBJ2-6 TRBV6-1 CASSEPQGAGANVLTF TGTGCCAGCAGTGAACCACAGGGGGCTGGGGCCAACGTCCTGACTTTC
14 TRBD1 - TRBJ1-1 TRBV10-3 CAISESTGGVGAFF TGTGCCATCAGTGAGTCGACAGGGGGCGTGGGTGCTTTCTTT
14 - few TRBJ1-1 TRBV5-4 CASSLQGMNTEAFF TGTGCCAGCAGCTTGCAGGGAATGAACACTGAAGCTTTCTTT
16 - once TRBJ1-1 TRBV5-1 CASSLATDFLQGEAFF TGCGCCAGCAGCTTGGCGACCGATTTTCTTCAGGGTGAAGCTTTCTTT
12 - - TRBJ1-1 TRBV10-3 CAISEGGAEAFF TGTGCCATCAGTGAGGGAGGCGCTGAAGCTTTCTTT
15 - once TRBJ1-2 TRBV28 CASSSENPDFYGYTF TGTGCCAGCAGTTCCGAAAATCCGGACTTCTATGGCTACACCTTC
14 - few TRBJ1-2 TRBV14 CASSQERVNYGYTF TGTGCCAGCAGCCAAGAGAGGGTTAACTATGGCTACACCTTC
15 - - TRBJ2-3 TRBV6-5 CATLSLGGYTDTQYF TGTGCCACCCTCTCACTAGGGGGATACACAGATACGCAGTATTTT
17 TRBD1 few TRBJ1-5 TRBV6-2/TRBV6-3 CASSPPGQGALTQPQHF TGTGCCAGCAGCCCTCCGGGACAGGGGGCGCTTACTCAGCCCCAGCATTTT
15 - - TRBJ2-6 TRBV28 CASSTGHSGANVLTF TGTGCCAGCAGCACTGGACACTCTGGGGCCAACGTCCTGACTTTC